The 20 T cell receptor beta chains below were found in one sample sequenced in a study of Tregs in tolerant kidney transplant recipients. Profiled with immunoSEQ multiplex PCR; TCRdb holds only in-frame clones, not every one. Its table records under 35,000 clones. The material sequenced was CD8+ T cells from blood, taken before the transplant. The receptors come from a human donor who received a combined kidney and bone marrow transplant.

In regard to this clone: The missing CDR3 end, 3 residues past where the read stops, is filled in from the germline J gene. V and J are TRBV29-1 and TRBJ2-1; TRBD2 is a possible D gene (6 bases). Germline assignment: CDR1 SQVTM and CDR2 ANQGSEA. V shed 2 bases and J shed 0 bases, with 11 bases lying between them. The CDR3 contains 15 residues. The chain's CDR3 is CSVERWDSSYNEQFF. The CDR3 DNA, read in part, is TGCAGCGTTGAACGTTGGGACTCCTCCTACAATGAG.

With respect to this clone: The read terminates 3 residues before the CDR3 end, so the remaining end is supplied by the germline J gene. The chain employs TRBV30 and TRBJ2-7; TRBD1 agrees at 8 bases. Germline lookup yields CDR1 GTSNPN and CDR2 SVGIG (reference sequence). The V segment lost 2 bases and the J segment 3 bases; nucleotides outside the gene matches: 3. The CDR3 has 13 amino acids. CDR3 region: CAWSYGQGYEQYF. The DNA read from the CDR3 is TGTGCCTGGAGTTACGGACAGGGCTACGAG.

In regard to this clone: The read comes to an end 3 residues before the CDR3 does, leaving the germline J gene to fill in the end. The chain joins TRBV11-2 to TRBJ1-1; D possibly corresponds to TRBD1 (6 bases). V was trimmed by 5 bases and J by 4 bases, leaving 17 bases between them. Germline V gene sequence: CDR1 SGHAT, CDR2 FQNNGV. This CDR3 is 15 amino acids long. CDR3 loop: CASSTTSRQATEAFF. The covered CDR3 bases are TGTGCCAGCAGCACGACATCACGACAGGCCACTGAA.

CDR3 DNA, as far as it was read: TGCAGTGCTAGAGATCTCGACAGGGGGCAATATGGC. Its translation is CSARDLDRGQYG. The entire CDR3 is CSARDLDRGQYGYTF. The chain links TRBV20-1 to TRBJ1-2; 10 bases map to TRBD1. The CDR3 goes on 3 residues after the read ends, and that part is filled in from the germline J gene. The CDR3 covers 15 residues. Germline CDR1 is DFQATT and CDR2 is SNEGSKA (reference sequence). Trimming removed 0 bases from V and 5 bases from J; junction bases left unmatched: 6.

As concerns this clone: The read ends 3 residues shy of where the CDR3 ends; the end is completed using the germline J gene. The chain recombines TRBV7-9 with TRBJ2-1; TRBD2 matches 7 bases. V shed 5 bases, J shed 0 bases, and the junction held 4 bases outside the gene matches. This CDR3 is 15 amino acids long. Germline-derived CDR1 and CDR2 are SEHNR and FQNEAQ (reference sequence). CDR3 DNA (partial): TGTGCCAGCAGCCACACGGGGGGCTCCTACAATGAG. It yields the protein CASSHTGGSYNE. The CDR3 in its entirety is CASSHTGGSYNEQFF.

A word on this clone: The sequenced fragment ends 3 residues before the CDR3 boundary, so the rest is inferred from the germline J gene. V gene TRBV7-9 combines with J gene TRBJ1-1; possibly TRBD1 for D (5 bases). The V end lost 6 bases, the J end lost 3 bases, and 14 bases lay between the germline ends. This CDR3 has 14 residues. Per the germline V gene, CDR1 is SEHNR and CDR2 is FQNEAQ (reference sequence). CDR3 sequence: CASSPGAGHTEAFF. Partial CDR3 DNA: TGTGCCAGCAGTCCAGGCGCAGGGCACACTGAA.

As regards this clone: The read finishes 3 residues shy of the CDR3 end, and the germline J gene is used to complete it. The V and J genes are TRBV10-1 and TRBJ1-1, with a possible D match to TRBD1 (5 bases). V shed 4 bases and J shed 4 bases, with 10 bases lying between them. The CDR3 length is 13 residues. Germline V gene lookup returns CDR1 WNHNN and CDR2 SYGVQD (reference sequence). The sequenced part of the CDR3 DNA is TGCGCCAGCAGTGTTTATAGGGGCACTGAA. Amino acids: CASSVYRGTE. The whole CDR3 protein reads CASSVYRGTEAFF.

In regard to this clone: The observed sequence ends 3 residues before the CDR3 terminus, with the missing tail filled in from the germline J gene. The V call is TRBV28, the J call TRBJ2-2; perhaps TRBD1 as D (5 bases). Trimming shortened V by 3 bases and J by 4 bases, and 15 bases separated the two germline ends. In germline, CDR1 is MDHEN, CDR2 SYDVKM. The CDR3 is made up of 16 amino acids. The covered CDR3 bases are TGTGCCAGCAGTTTTATCAACAGGTGGGGCACCGGGGAG. Encoded protein: CASSFINRWGTGE. The whole CDR3 region reads CASSFINRWGTGELFF.

With regard to this clone: Coverage ceases 3 residues before the CDR3 finishes, and the germline J gene fills in the end. This chain connects TRBV7-1 to TRBJ2-7, with TRBD1 identical over 9 bases. TRBV7-1 is assigned to the ORF class and has an uncertain function. CDR3 size: 19 residues. J lost 0 bases, V lost 2 bases, and 14 bases had no gene match. The CDR3 DNA, read in part, is TGTGCCAGCAGCTCATTCACTAAACAGGGGGCATTTTTCTCCTACGAG. Protein sequence: CASSSFTKQGAFFSYE. The full CDR3 sequence reads CASSSFTKQGAFFSYEQYF.

Points on this clone: Sequencing ends 3 residues short of the CDR3 end; the germline J gene provides the rest. This chain links TRBV7-9 with TRBJ2-1, with D uncertain. Trimming pared 3 bases from V and 6 bases from J, leaving 6 bases between. The length of the CDR3 is 12 residues. Germline V lookup: CDR1 SEHNR, CDR2 FQNEAQ (reference sequence). The CDR3 bases that were read are TGTGCCAGCAGCTTTGGCCCCAATGAG. Translated, it gives CASSFGPNE. The CDR3 in its entirety is CASSFGPNEQFF.

About this clone itself: The read ends 3 residues early relative to the CDR3; the germline J gene fills the gap. The chain is built from TRBV19 and TRBJ2-1; 10 positions match TRBD1. V was pared by 5 bases and J by 7 bases, with 8 bases of the junction left unmatched. CDR1 is LNHDA and CDR2 is SQIVND in the germline V gene (reference sequence). The CDR3 runs to 15 residues. CDR3 sequence reads: CASSLGTGELNEQFF. Partial CDR3 DNA: TGTGCCAGTAGTCTCGGGACAGGGGAACTGAATGAG.

The covered CDR3 bases are TGTGCCAGCAGCTGGGGGACAGGGCCTTCACCC. This sequence encodes CASSWGTGPSP. The CDR3 in full is CASSWGTGPSPLHF. This chain links TRBV7-9 with TRBJ1-6, with TRBD1 identical over 9 bases. From the germline J gene comes the end of the CDR3, since the read stops 3 residues before it. In germline, CDR1 is SEHNR, CDR2 FQNEAQ (reference sequence). V shed 4 bases and J 9 bases; nucleotides not matched to a gene: 4. The CDR3 spans 14 residues.

As for this clone: The read halts 3 residues ahead of the CDR3 end, with the missing end drawn from the germline J gene. V and J are TRBV19 and TRBJ2-1; 9 bases agree with TRBD1. Germline CDR1 LNHDA, CDR2 SQIVND (reference sequence). The CDR3 runs to 17 residues. The ends lost 3 bases at V and 0 bases at J; junction bases unmatched: 6. The CDR3 DNA, read in part, is TGTGCCAGTAGTATCGGACAGGGGATCCCCTCCTACAATGAG. Amino acids: CASSIGQGIPSYNE. The CDR3 as a whole reads CASSIGQGIPSYNEQFF.

A word on this clone: Coverage ceases 3 residues before the CDR3 finishes, and the germline J gene fills in the end. The chain is built from TRBV18 and TRBJ2-6, with TRBD1 identical over 9 bases. CDR1 KGHSH and CDR2 LQKENI come from the germline V gene. The CDR3 extends over 18 amino acids. J gave up 3 bases and V 3 bases, and 9 bases lay outside the gene matches. CDR3 amino acids: CASSPTGTGTLGANVLTF. The covered CDR3 bases are TGTGCCAGCTCACCGACCGGGACAGGGACCCTTGGGGCCAACGTC.

Turning to this clone: The CDR3 extends 3 residues past the end of the read, so its final part is completed from the germline J gene. The chain uses TRBV19 and TRBJ1-3, with 8 bases lining up with TRBD1. The germline CDR1 and CDR2 sequences are LNHDA and SQIVND (reference sequence). The trim removed 10 bases at V and 3 bases at J, leaving 8 bases unmatched. The CDR3 sequence is 14 residues long. The sequenced CDR3 bases are TGTGCCACACATGGACAGGGCAGTGGAAACACC. This translates into CATHGQGSGNT. The whole CDR3 sequence reads CATHGQGSGNTIYF.

About this clone: Coverage ceases 3 residues before the CDR3 finishes, and the germline J gene fills in the end. This chain connects TRBV7-8 to TRBJ2-7; the D gene is possibly TRBD1 (6 bases). Germline assignment: CDR1 SGHVS and CDR2 FQNEAQ. Deletions cut 4 bases from V and 0 bases from J, with 7 bases between. The CDR3 runs 13 residues. The CDR3 loop is CASSWDISYEQYF. The sequenced CDR3 bases are TGTGCCAGCAGCTGGGACATCTCCTACGAG.

As concerns this clone: The read terminates 3 residues before the CDR3 end, so the remaining end is supplied by the germline J gene. This chain joins TRBV7-9 and TRBJ2-1, with a weak D call TRBD1 (8 bases). CDR3 length equals 14 residues. The germline V gene encodes CDR1 SEHNR and CDR2 FQNEAQ (reference sequence). With 5 bases removed from V and 4 bases from J, the gap between germline ends came to 12 bases. The CDR3 sequence: CASSPQGGYNEQFF. Partial CDR3 DNA: TGTGCCAGCAGCCCACAGGGGGGGTACAATGAG.

A note on this clone: The read falls 3 residues short of the CDR3 end, and the missing part is taken from the germline J gene. The rearrangement joins TRBV10-3 to TRBJ2-2; 12 bases fit TRBD2. The J segment lost 2 bases and the V segment lost 3 bases, leaving 10 bases of the junction unmatched. Germline-derived CDR1 and CDR2 are ENHRY and SYGVKD. This CDR3 contains 19 residues. The CDR3 sequence is CAISDMWKLAGGNTGELFF. The sequenced CDR3 bases are TGTGCCATCAGTGATATGTGGAAACTAGCGGGAGGAAACACCGGGGAG.

About this clone: The read finishes 3 residues shy of the CDR3 end, and the germline J gene is used to complete it. The chain uses TRBV19 and TRBJ2-1; 8 positions match TRBD2. J lost 6 bases, V lost 3 bases, and 4 bases had no gene match. The CDR3 extends over 14 amino acids. CDR1 is LNHDA and CDR2 is SQIVND in the germline V gene (reference sequence). CDR3 bases read: TGTGCCAGTAGTATCGCTAGCGGGCCCAATGAG. It is translated as CASSIASGPNE. In full, the CDR3 reads CASSIASGPNEQFF.

Details on this clone: The read gets to within 3 residues of the CDR3 end, and the germline J gene fills in the rest. This chain links TRBV18 with TRBJ2-3; a possible D gene is TRBD2 (6 bases). V dropped 3 bases and J dropped 2 bases, with 21 bases sitting between them. The CDR3 contains 18 residues. Germline V CDR1 and CDR2: KGHSH, LQKENI. The CDR3 sequence: CASSPGLGLNVYTDTQYF. The covered CDR3 bases are TGTGCCAGCTCACCGGGCTTGGGACTTAACGTCTACACAGATACG.